Below are 3 T cell receptor beta chains sequenced from a single sample in a study of blood T cell repertoires in COVID-19. TCRdb's copy holds only in-frame clones and misses some; the assay was immunoSEQ multiplex PCR. Among about 410,000 clones listed, roughly 85% were seen once. The sample consisted of peripheral blood. The receptors were sampled from a woman aged 25 to 39 with active or convalescent COVID-19.

The rearrangement links TRBV24-1 to TRBJ2-5; tentatively, D is TRBD1 (6 bases). Germline-derived CDR1 and CDR2 are KGHDR and SFDVKD. The CDR3 is made up of 15 amino acids. V was trimmed by 1 base and J by 2 bases, leaving 10 bases between them. The CDR3 DNA is TGTGCCACCAGTGATTTACAGGGTGGGCAAGAGACCCAGTACTTC. This codes for CATSDLQGGQETQYF.

The gene calls are TRBV19 and TRBJ1-2; tentative D call: TRBD1 (5 bases). The germline V gene encodes CDR1 LNHDA and CDR2 SQIVND (reference sequence). This CDR3 has 16 amino acids. V was cut by 5 bases and J by 0 bases, with 16 bases left in between. CDR3 nucleotide sequence: TGTGCCAGTAGTTCCGACGGGGACTCCACTAACTATGGCTACACCTTC. Protein: CASSSDGDSTNYGYTF.

The genes are TRBV5-4 and TRBJ1-2, with 8 bases that match TRBD1. Germline lookup yields CDR1 SGHNT and CDR2 YYREEE (reference sequence). V was pared by 4 bases and J by 3 bases, with 14 bases of the junction left unmatched. This CDR3 spans 17 amino acids. The CDR3 DNA sequence: TGTGCCAGCAGCGGCTCCGGGACAGGAGGAGGGGACTATGGCTACACCTTC. Its translation: CASSGSGTGGGDYGYTF.